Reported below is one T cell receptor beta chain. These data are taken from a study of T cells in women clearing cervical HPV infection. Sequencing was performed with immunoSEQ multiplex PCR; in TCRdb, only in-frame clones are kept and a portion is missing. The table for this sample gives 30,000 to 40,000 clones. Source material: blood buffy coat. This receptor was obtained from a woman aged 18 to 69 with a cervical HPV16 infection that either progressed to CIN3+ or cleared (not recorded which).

This CDR3 reads CASSAGLAGYNEQFF. The sequenced CDR3 bases are TGTGCCAGCAGCGCAGGACTAGCGGGTTACAATGAG. The V and J genes are TRBV4-2 and TRBJ2-1; TRBD2 matches at 11 bases. The read is 3 residues too short to cover the CDR3 end, so that end is filled in from the germline J gene. The CDR3 runs 15 residues. CDR1 LGHNA and CDR2 YNFKEQ come from the germline V gene. Unmatched junction bases numbered 4, after V lost 5 bases and J lost 4 bases.